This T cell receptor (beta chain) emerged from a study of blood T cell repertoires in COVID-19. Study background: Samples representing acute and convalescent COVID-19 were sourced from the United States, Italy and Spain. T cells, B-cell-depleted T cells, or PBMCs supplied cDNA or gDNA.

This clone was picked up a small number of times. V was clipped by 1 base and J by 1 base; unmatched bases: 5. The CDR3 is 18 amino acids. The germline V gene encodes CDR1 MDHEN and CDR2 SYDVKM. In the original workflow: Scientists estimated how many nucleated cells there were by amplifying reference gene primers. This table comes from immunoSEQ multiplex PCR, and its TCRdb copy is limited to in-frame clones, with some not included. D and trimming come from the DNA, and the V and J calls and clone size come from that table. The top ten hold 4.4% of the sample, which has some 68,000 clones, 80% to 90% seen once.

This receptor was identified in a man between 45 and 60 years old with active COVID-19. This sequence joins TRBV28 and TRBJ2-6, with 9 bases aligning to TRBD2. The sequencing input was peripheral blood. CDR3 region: CASSLSGLARSGANVLTF. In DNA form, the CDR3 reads TGTGCCAGCAGTTTATCTGGACTAGCGAGATCTGGGGCCAACGTCCTGACTTTC.